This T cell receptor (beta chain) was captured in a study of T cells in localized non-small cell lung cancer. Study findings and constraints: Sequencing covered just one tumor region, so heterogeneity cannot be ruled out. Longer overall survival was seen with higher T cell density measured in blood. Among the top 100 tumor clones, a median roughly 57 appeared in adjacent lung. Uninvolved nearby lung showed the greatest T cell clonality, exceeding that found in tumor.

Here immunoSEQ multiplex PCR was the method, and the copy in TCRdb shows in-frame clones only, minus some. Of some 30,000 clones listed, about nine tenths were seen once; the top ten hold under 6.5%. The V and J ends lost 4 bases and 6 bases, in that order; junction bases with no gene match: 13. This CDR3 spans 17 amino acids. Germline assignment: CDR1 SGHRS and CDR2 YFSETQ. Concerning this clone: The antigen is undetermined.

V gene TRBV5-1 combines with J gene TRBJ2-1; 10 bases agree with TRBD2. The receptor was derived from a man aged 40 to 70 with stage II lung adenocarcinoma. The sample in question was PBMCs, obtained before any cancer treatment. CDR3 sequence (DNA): TGCGCCAGCAGCCGATCGCTCTCGTCTAGCGGGAGCAATGAGCAGTTCTTC. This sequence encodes CASSRSLSSSGSNEQFF.